These 25 T cell receptor beta chains were sequenced from one sample in a study of T-cell reconstitution after alpha-beta-depleted transplantation in children (dated by TCRdb to about 2016). Receptor amplification or capture employed PCR. The data were produced on an Illumina HiSeq 2500. To normalize quantification of the TCRbeta repertoire, the TCR libraries were built with molecular barcoding that relied on unique molecular identifiers. The public reads were reprocessed in TCRdb via fastp at Q25 and MiXCR, keeping in-frame beta chains. A single entry per CDR3 protein holds the most common genes and DNA from its merged rows. The sample has approximately 190,000 distinct CDR3 sequences on record, approximately 8.4% of them singletons. The leading ten clones occupy less than 40% of the sample. The treatment or condition label of this sample denotes: allogeneic hematopoietic cell transplantation with graft depleted of TCRalphabeta T cells and CD19 B cells.

The source was PBMCs, mostly from graft donor cells, collected 360 days after TCRalphabeta/CD19-depleted stem cell transplant. Receptors were obtained from a male patient aged 2-10 years who had a stem cell transplant for acute myeloid leukemia, so the T cells may come from the graft donor.

The chain has TRBV4-1 and TRBJ2-1, with 9 bases lining up with TRBD1. The CDR3 spans 15 residues. The V segment lost 7 bases and the J segment 5 bases; nucleotides outside the gene matches: 9. Germline V CDR1 and CDR2: MGHRA, YSYEKL. The CDR3: CASNEGQGPNNEQFF. The CDR3 coding sequence is TGCGCCAGCAACGAGGGACAGGGTCCAAACAATGAGCAGTTCTTC.

This clonotype has ten or more counts. V gene TRBV5-1 combines with J gene TRBJ2-7; 7 bases align to TRBD1. This CDR3 region has 13 residues. Germline V gene data show CDR1 as SGHRS and CDR2 as YFSETQ. The V and J ends lost 7 bases and 7 bases, in that order; junction bases with no gene match: 11. Here the CDR3 DNA reads TGCGCCAGCGGGACAGCGACAACTGGAGAGCAGTACTTC. This codes for CASGTATTGEQYF. Together with reference TRBV5-1 and TRBJ2-7, the CDR3 gives the full variable domain: KAGVTQTPRYLIKTRGQQVTLSCSPISGHRSVSWYQQTPGQGLQFLFEYFSETQRNKGNFPGRFSGRQFSNSRSEMNVSTLELGDSALYLCASGTATTGEQYFGPGTRLTVT.

The table lists this clonotype with many counts. The chain couples TRBV21-1 to TRBJ2-7; the table's D gene call, TRBD1, was not cross checked with the DNA. TRBV21-1 counts as a pseudogene. The CDR3 is made up of 16 amino acids. CDR3 nucleotides: TGTGCCAGCAATCCCCCCCATAGGTGGGTCGAGAACGAGCAGTACTTC. Amino acid sequence: CASNPPHRWVENEQYF.

The CDR3 reads CSARDPRRINTEAFF. In DNA form, the CDR3 reads TGCAGTGCTAGAGATCCGAGACGGATCAACACTGAAGCTTTCTTT. The genes are TRBV20-1 and TRBJ1-1; D ambiguous. The CDR3 is made up of 15 amino acids. Trimming cost V 0 bases and J 2 bases, with 13 bases left between them. Germline CDR1 reads DFQATT; CDR2 reads SNEGSKA (reference sequence).

The genes are TRBV28 and TRBJ1-6; a possible D gene is TRBD1 (5 bases). CDR1 MDHEN and CDR2 SYDVKM come from the germline V gene. The CDR3 has 17 amino acids. Trimming stripped 1 base from V and 6 bases from J, with 16 bases between. CDR3 sequence (DNA): TGTGCCAGCAGTTTATATTCTGGGGGTCGGAGTAATTCACCCCTCCACTTT. This translates into CASSLYSGGRSNSPLHF. Full variable domain (rest looked up from reference TRBV28 and TRBJ1-6): DVKVTQSSRYLVKRTGEKVFLECVQDMDHENMFWYRQDPGLGLRLIYFSYDVKMKEKGDIPEGYSVSREKKERFSLILESASTNQTSMYLCASSLYSGGRSNSPLHFGNGTRLTVT.

V gene TRBV7-9 combines with J gene TRBJ2-7; 9 bases agree with TRBD1. This CDR3 spans 13 amino acids. V shed 5 bases, J shed 4 bases, and the junction held 3 bases outside the gene matches. Per germline, CDR1 SEHNR and CDR2 FQNEAQ (reference sequence). CDR3 DNA: TGTGCCAGCAGCCGGACAGGGGTTTACGAGCAGTACTTC. This gives the protein CASSRTGVYEQYF.

This clonotype was seen more than once but under ten times. V usage is TRBV5-1 and J usage is TRBJ1-4; D ambiguous. The CDR3 runs to 14 residues. In germline, CDR1 is SGHRS, CDR2 YFSETQ. The V gene lost 4 bases and the J gene lost 4 bases, with 11 bases spanning the gap. The CDR3 sequence: CASSVMTNNEKLFF. In DNA, the CDR3 is TGCGCCAGCAGCGTAATGACCAATAATGAAAAACTGTTTTTT.

This clonotype was seen a handful of times. V is TRBV10-3 and J is TRBJ2-7; either TRBD1 or TRBD2 may fit D (5 bases each). CDR1 and CDR2 (germline): ENHRY, SYGVKD. V lost 0 bases, J lost 6 bases, and 9 bases lay in between. This CDR3 comprises 13 residues. The CDR3 region is CAISESGPIEQYF. In DNA, the CDR3 is TGTGCCATCAGTGAGTCGGGACCAATCGAGCAGTACTTC.

The V and J genes are TRBV9 and TRBJ2-1; D is perhaps TRBD2 (7 bases). The V end lost 3 bases, the J end lost 7 bases, and 17 bases lay between the germline ends. This CDR3 has 15 amino acids. Germline CDR1 is SGDLS and CDR2 is YYNGEE. CDR3: CASSAQRGRANEQFF. CDR3 DNA sequence: TGTGCCAGCAGCGCCCAAAGGGGGAGGGCGAATGAGCAGTTCTTC. Full variable domain (remainder filled in from reference TRBV9 and TRBJ2-1): DSGVTQTPKHLITATGQRVTLRCSPRSGDLSVYWYQQSLDQGLQFLIQYYNGEERAKGNILERFSAQQFPDLHSELNLSSLELGDSALYFCASSAQRGRANEQFFGPGTRLTVL.

The rearrangement links TRBV20-1 to TRBJ2-3; D unclear. The V end was cut by 5 bases, the J end by 0 bases, with 15 bases between. This CDR3 has 15 residues. Germline-derived CDR1 and CDR2 are DFQATT and SNEGSKA (reference sequence). The CDR3 DNA reads TGCAGTGCTCCTAAGGCCTATTCTAGCACAGATACGCAGTATTTT. This sequence encodes CSAPKAYSSTDTQYF.

This clonotype was found a few times. This rearrangement joins TRBV29-1 to TRBJ1-3; D perhaps matches TRBD1 (6 bases). Trimming took 5 bases from V and 0 from J, leaving 17 bases between them. Germline V gene lookup returns CDR1 SQVTM and CDR2 ANQGSEA. This CDR3 region has 16 residues. The CDR3 nucleotides are TGCAGCGTTACCCAGGCCGGGACACTCTCTGGAAACACCATATATTTT. This sequence encodes CSVTQAGTLSGNTIYF. The full variable domain, completed using reference TRBV29-1 and TRBJ1-3, is SAVISQKPSRDICQRGTSLTIQCQVDSQVTMMFWYRQQPGQSLTLIATANQGSEATYESGFVIDKFPISRPNLTFSTLTVSNMSPEDSSIYLCSVTQAGTLSGNTIYFGEGSWLTVV.

The V and J genes are TRBV10-3 and TRBJ1-1; TRBD1 might be the D (6 bases). Germline V gene data show CDR1 as ENHRY and CDR2 as SYGVKD. The V gene lost 3 bases and the J gene lost 2 bases, with 13 bases spanning the gap. The CDR3 covers 15 residues. Here the CDR3 DNA reads TGTGCCATCAGTGACGGGGGCCAGAGTAACACTGAAGCTTTCTTT. Protein sequence: CAISDGGQSNTEAFF.

This clonotype was found many times. This chain joins TRBV27 and TRBJ2-1; D may correspond to TRBD1 or TRBD2 (5 bases each). Trimming stripped 7 bases from V and 4 bases from J, with 17 bases between. This CDR3 is built from 15 residues. CDR1 and CDR2 from the germline V gene are MNHEY and SMNVEV (reference sequence). As DNA, the CDR3 is TGTGCCAGCACCTCGGGGCCGCCCACATACAATGAGCAGTTCTTC. Encoded protein: CASTSGPPTYNEQFF.

The table lists this clonotype with a few counts. The chain uses TRBV12-3 or TRBV12-4 and TRBJ2-1, with 10 bases that match TRBD2. After removal of 9 bases from V and 6 bases from J, the junction contained 11 bases not matched to a gene. The CDR3 contains 15 residues. CDR3 nucleotides: TGTGCCAGTTTAGCGCTAGCGGGGGTCGGCAATGAGCAGTTCTTC. This codes for CASLALAGVGNEQFF.

Comments on this clonotype: The germline gene is not matched at one end of the junction; a read error may be the cause. This sequence joins TRBV4-2 and TRBJ2-2; a weak D match, TRBD1 (7 bases). Germline V gives CDR1 LGHNA, CDR2 YNFKEQ. The CDR3 length is 14 residues. In DNA, the CDR3 is TGTGCCATCAGCCACAGGGGAGGCAGCGGGGAGCTGTTTTTT. Translation: CAISHRGGSGELFF.

The V call is TRBV5-4, the J call TRBJ2-1; 9 nucleotides align to TRBD2. V shed 0 bases and J 0 bases; nucleotides not matched to a gene: 13. Germline loops: CDR1 SGHNT, CDR2 YYREEE (reference sequence). The CDR3 runs to 20 residues. This CDR3 reads CASSLAIAGEESSSYNEQFF. DNA of the CDR3: TGTGCCAGCAGCTTGGCCATAGCGGGGGAAGAAAGCAGCTCCTACAATGAGCAGTTCTTC.

This clonotype was counted a few times. The chain uses TRBV10-3 and TRBJ2-5; D remains ambiguous. The CDR3 has 14 residues. Trimming took off 2 bases at V and 1 base at J, with 8 bases between the two ends. Germline V lookup: CDR1 ENHRY, CDR2 SYGVKD. Written as DNA, the CDR3 is TGTGCCATCAGTGAGGAGAGATTCCAAGAGACCCAGTACTTC. It specifies CAISEERFQETQYF.

A few counts support this clonotype. The missing conserved phenylalanine or tryptophan at the end of this CDR3 makes a read error likely. The chain recombines TRBV6-5 with TRBJ1-3; tentative D call: TRBD1 (6 bases). The CDR3 has 16 residues. CDR1 is MNHEY, CDR2 SVGAGI, per germline. V was clipped by 4 bases and J by 0 bases, with 13 bases between them. CDR3 nucleotides: TGTGCCAGCAGTTTAAAAGGACAGAGCTCTGGAAACACCATATATTGT. Translated: CASSLKGQSSGNTIYC.

A few counts support this clonotype. The chain links TRBV6-1 to TRBJ1-2; weak D call: TRBD1 (6 bases). Germline-derived CDR1 and CDR2 are MNHNS and SASEGT. CDR3 length equals 14 residues. V lost 6 bases and J lost 2, with 13 bases in between. The DNA for the CDR3 is TGTGCCAGCAGATTCCCTGACAGGAACTATGGCTACACCTTC. This gives the protein CASRFPDRNYGYTF.

The V gene is TRBV7-8, the J gene TRBJ2-4; no reliable D call. CDR3 size: 14 residues. Deletions cut 3 bases from V and 8 bases from J, with 14 bases between. CDR1 and CDR2 (germline): SGHVS, FQNEAQ. This chain's CDR3 is CASSFRAPGDIQYF. In DNA form, the CDR3 reads TGTGCCAGCAGCTTCCGGGCCCCTGGGGACATTCAGTACTTC.

This clonotype showed up many times. The V and J genes are TRBV7-6 and TRBJ1-6; TRBD1 aligns across 8 bases. The trim removed 5 bases at V and 8 bases at J, leaving 8 bases unmatched. Germline values: CDR1 SGHVS, CDR2 FNYEAQ. This CDR3 has 15 amino acids. CDR3 region: CASSRTTGDHSPLHF. DNA for the CDR3: TGTGCCAGCAGCCGAACGACAGGGGATCATTCACCCCTCCACTTT.

The chain has TRBV4-3 and TRBJ2-7; the match to TRBD2 covers 9 bases. The CDR3 covers 16 residues. CDR1 and CDR2 from the germline V gene are LGHNA and YSLEER. V gave up 1 base and J gave up 5 bases; unmatched junction bases: 9. CDR3: CASSQGGLAGYDEQYF. Written as DNA, the CDR3 is TGCGCCAGCAGCCAAGGTGGTCTAGCGGGATACGACGAGCAGTACTTC.

This clonotype occurred many times. The chain has TRBV10-3 and TRBJ1-5, with D perhaps TRBD1 (5 bases). Trimming shortened V by 8 bases and J by 5 bases, and 13 bases separated the two germline ends. The CDR3 spans 13 residues. Germline CDR1 reads ENHRY; CDR2 reads SYGVKD. In DNA, the CDR3 is TGTGCCATCGGATGGGTAGGGGATCAGCCCCAGCATTTT. The encoded protein is CAIGWVGDQPQHF.

This chain links TRBV6-6 with TRBJ1-5; unclear D gene. The CDR3 contains 12 residues. Germline V gene data show CDR1 as MNHNY and CDR2 as SVGAGI (reference sequence). The V gene lost 6 bases and the J gene lost 11 bases, with 14 bases spanning the gap. As DNA, the CDR3 is TGTGCCAGCAGCCCCCTTGATCAAACCCAGCATTTT. Translated: CASSPLDQTQHF.

The sample holds many counts of this clonotype. The chain recombines TRBV20-1 with TRBJ2-5; D ambiguous. Trimming left V 5 bases short and J 1 base short, with 11 bases between. The CDR3 is 13 residues long. Germline lookup yields CDR1 DFQATT and CDR2 SNEGSKA (reference sequence). The CDR3 spells CSASRPPQETQYF. CDR3 in DNA: TGCAGTGCTTCTCGACCGCCCCAAGAGACCCAGTACTTC.